Sequencing of this T cell receptor beta chain was carried out in a study of OX40 agonist ivuxolimab in advanced cancers. Describing the broader study: The costimulatory receptor OX40 (CD134) was targeted by ivuxolimab, a fully human IgG2 agonistic monoclonal antibody. Intravenous ivuxolimab was administered to patients every 2 weeks at six dose levels: 0.01, 0.1, 0.3, 1.5, 3 and 10 mg/kg. Of the 50 to 55 dose-escalation patients, hepatocellular carcinoma was present in approximately 20, melanoma in roughly 15, renal cell carcinoma in 9 and head and neck cancer in 9. The dose-escalation cohort was almost 85% male with a mean age of around 64 years, ranging from roughly 23 to 85. Patients were allowed to have had prior anti-PD-1, anti-PD-L1 or anti-CTLA-4 therapy, and approximately 40% of the dose-escalation patients had been treated with checkpoint inhibitors. Three dose-escalation patients achieved partial responses, one with hepatocellular carcinoma and two with cutaneous melanoma. Peripheral TCRbeta sequencing aimed to test whether ivuxolimab altered TCR sequence diversity and caused clonal T-cell expansion. The paper reports the monotherapy dose-escalation portion (N of about 50 patients) of the phase I ivuxolimab trial.

The trial excluded patients who had a history of autoimmune disease or were on systemic immunosuppression. In every dose cohort, peripheral blood was drawn for TCR sequencing at baseline, cycle 4 day 1, and cycle 7 day 1. Samples came from an open-label, multicenter, first-in-human phase I dose-escalation trial of ivuxolimab. Adults with locally advanced or metastatic head and neck squamous cell, hepatocellular, melanoma or renal cell carcinoma were enrolled in the trial. Before TCR sequencing, CD4+ T cells and CD8+ T cells from peripheral blood were sorted into separate populations. On this clone itself: Its cognate antigen has yet to be identified. The record has no base qualities; no much larger clone is one base away.

The CDR3 numbers 15 residues from cysteine through phenylalanine. Kept here is only the CDR3 DNA, which spans 45 bases and is read in frame from base 1. Clipping removes 6 bases from V and 2 bases from J, with 9 as the unmatched junction base count. From a lookup of the germline V gene, CDR1 and CDR2 are MNHEY and SVGAGI. Genomic DNA was extracted from sorted cells for sequencing of the TCRbeta CDR3 region. The immunoSEQ Assay was used for sequencing of TCRbeta CDR3 regions. Entries here come from immuneACCESS through TCRdb and include only in-frame sequences with V and J called. Some clones fail to appear in such tables; in the studies checked, an unresolved V gene covers under half of the shortfall, and the cause of the remainder is unknown. In all, the sample holds approximately 57,000 clones, and 83% of those were seen once. The ten largest clones take up roughly 3.2% of the sample. What the study reported, not specific to this receptor: Antigen specificity was not determined for the clonally expanded peripheral T cells. On average, CD8+ T cells showed more expanded clones than CD4+ T cells after ivuxolimab. Low levels of normalized T-cell clonal expansion were also seen in some patients who did not respond. In partial responders in the 0.1-3.0 mg/kg groups, normalized peripheral clonal expansion was found to be among the lowest, especially among CD8+ T cells. Clonal expansion of both CD4+ and CD8+ blood T cells was observed from baseline to week 6 at doses 0.1 to 3.0 mg/kg.

The sequencing here drew on CD4+ or CD8+ T cells sorted from blood, taken in a trial of the OX40 agonist ivuxolimab. The chain is assembled from TRBV6-5 and TRBJ2-7; 8 bases in the middle match TRBD1. The clonotype comes from an adult with an advanced solid tumor such as melanoma, head and neck, liver or kidney cancer. The DNA is TGTGCCAGCAGGCCCCCGGGACAGGCGACCTACGAGCAGTACTTC. Translated, it reads CASRPPGQATYEQYF.